The present T cell receptor (beta chain) was sequenced within a study of T cell repertoires in cytomegalovirus infection. Overall study: Public TCR beta signatures marked donors with CMV infection and the matching HLA.

TCRdb redid the calling of the reads with MiXCR, one entry per CDR3 protein. The sample lists more than 250,000 distinct CDR3 sequences, about 25% occurring once. Study-level points and caveats: CMV-specific HLA-C-restricted TCR beta clonotypes dominated the ex vivo response. Carriage of CMV together with the relevant HLA was identifiable through cumulative public TCR beta family frequency.

There are 15 residues in the CDR3. Germline V gives CDR1 SEHNR, CDR2 FQNEAQ (reference sequence). Trimming took 5 bases from V and 0 from J, leaving 11 bases between them. At least ten counts were recorded for this clonotype. What it recognizes is unknown. The material was cultured PBMCs, obtained from culture after CMV antigen stimulation. The V call is TRBV7-9, the J call TRBJ2-1; weak D call: TRBD1 (5 bases). This sequence originates from a human donor in good health (CMV status not recorded). Some clones in this sample may be carry-over from other donors' samples. The CDR3 loop is CASSLRQSSYNEQFF. CDR3 DNA sequence: TGTGCCAGCAGCCTCCGACAGAGCTCCTACAATGAGCAGTTCTTC.